This T cell receptor beta chain was captured by sequencing in a study of spatial heterogeneity in lung cancer. A distinct unique molecular identifier was carried by each TCR cDNA molecule. TCRdb independently ran MiXCR on the 5' RACE reads; one entry per CDR3 protein. Among roughly 15,000 distinct CDR3 sequences listed, 19% were seen once. The table lists this clonotype with many counts. Time point defined: blood at routine non-recurrence follow-up after resection. The specimen comprised PBMCs, sampled at follow-up. The TCR comes from a male donor with early-stage non-small cell lung cancer.

CDR3 DNA sequence: TGTGCCAGCAGTTATACACCCCCAAGGTACCAAGAGACCCAGTACTTC. Amino acids: CASSYTPPRYQETQYF. The V call is TRBV6-6, the J call TRBJ2-5; D is uncertain. The germline V gene has CDR1 MNHNY and CDR2 SVGAGI (reference sequence). This CDR3 is built from 16 residues. V shed 3 bases and J shed 0 bases, with 14 bases lying between them.